The rows below give T cell receptor beta chains drawn from one sample of a study of response to subunit inactivated influenza vaccine. Using its own MiXCR run on the RT-PCR reads, TCRdb lists one record per CDR3 protein. In the table there are roughly 630,000 distinct CDR3 sequences, 12% to 15% of which are singletons. This material consisted of PBMCs from blood, taken less than 15 days before vaccination. These receptors originate from a man aged 50 to 60 who received an inactivated influenza vaccine. The CDR3 runs from the conserved cysteine through the conserved F or W. A clone size is listed for some rows: how often the clone was seen (once, few, many), or a class if it is expanded.

v_call	j_call	clone_size	cdr3_aa
TRBV3-1	TRBJ2-5	few	CASSRQVSVGEETQYF
TRBV12-3/TRBV12-4	TRBJ2-2	few	CASSSTGVTGELFF
TRBV12-3/TRBV12-4	TRBJ2-7	NA	CASSILAVYEQYF
TRBV20-1	TRBJ2-1	NA	CSARGDFDEQFF
TRBV6-1	TRBJ1-5	few	CASRRPGTGYQPQHF
TRBV28	TRBJ2-5	NA	CASSYLGAGGSQTQYF
TRBV6-5	TRBJ2-7	few	CAGGQGHEQYF
TRBV10-3	TRBJ2-1	NA	CAISQGAVLRGGEQFF
TRBV4-3	TRBJ1-1	many	CASSLGLGTEAFF
TRBV18	TRBJ2-7	NA	CASSPRDSGEQYF
TRBV28	TRBJ1-6	few	CASTSSYNSPLHF
TRBV5-1	TRBJ2-2	few	CASSLTVGPRNTGELFF
TRBV7-2	TRBJ2-5	few	CASSREGTGVETQYF
TRBV14	TRBJ2-1	many	CASSQIEGSEQFF
TRBV2	TRBJ2-1	NA	CASSGPGPLSSYNEQFF
TRBV6-2/TRBV6-3	TRBJ2-2	NA	CASSESLAVGELFF
TRBV12-3/TRBV12-4	TRBJ1-3	NA	CASSSFRGAGNSGNTIYF